These T cell receptor beta chains were read from a single sample in a study of immune cell composition in non-small cell lung cancer. Data came from immunoSEQ multiplex PCR; TCRdb stores just in-frame clones and leaves some out. The data show 4,000 to 5,000 clones, roughly 71% seen once. The specimen sequenced was non-adjacent lung tissue. Receptor source: a human donor with non-small cell lung cancer. Each CDR3 is given with its conserved first and last residue. A D gene is named only where the DNA matches it firmly. The size field is filled for only some rows; it gives once, few, many or a size class.

j_gene,v_gene,d_gene,abundance,CDR3aa,CDR3nt
TRBJ1-4,TRBV5-1,.,.,CASSSGQQLEKLFF,TGCGCCAGCAGCTCCGGACAGCAACTTGAAAAACTGTTTTTT
TRBJ2-1,TRBV18,.,.,CASSPPLTGQDYNEQFF,TGTGCCAGCTCACCACCTTTGACGGGACAAGACTACAATGAGCAGTTCTTC
TRBJ1-1,TRBV6-4,.,.,CASSDSMSPSTEAFF,TGTGCCAGCAGTGACTCGATGTCCCCGAGTACTGAAGCTTTCTTT
TRBJ2-4,TRBV29-1,.,.,CSVVTPGGEQYF,TGCAGCGTTGTAACGCCGGGGGGCGAACAGTACTTC
TRBJ2-2,TRBV6-9,TRBD1,once,CASSRTGGSTGELFF,TGTGCCAGCAGCAGAACAGGGGGCAGCACCGGGGAGCTGTTTTTT
TRBJ2-2,TRBV7-3,TRBD1,.,CASSPGTGGTGELFF,TGTGCCAGCAGCCCCGGGACAGGGGGCACCGGGGAGCTGTTTTTT
TRBJ1-6,TRBV6-4,.,once,CASSDSHGGGSPLHF,TGTGCCAGCAGTGACTCGCATGGGGGTGGATCACCCCTCCACTTT
TRBJ1-5,TRBV9,TRBD1,.,CASSAGTGYQPQHF,TGTGCCAGCAGCGCCGGGACAGGGTATCAGCCCCAGCATTTT
TRBJ1-1,TRBV7-9,.,.,CASSLTDGVEAFF,TGTGCCAGCAGCTTAACAGACGGGGTCGAAGCTTTCTTT
TRBJ1-2,TRBV4-1,.,.,CASSPKGSGDRAYGYTF,TGCGCCAGCAGCCCCAAAGGATCAGGGGATCGGGCCTATGGCTACACCTTC
TRBJ2-2,TRBV7-7,TRBD2,few,CASSPLAGAFTGELFF,TGTGCTAGCAGCCCACTAGCGGGGGCGTTCACCGGGGAGCTGTTTTTT
TRBJ2-5,TRBV7-8,TRBD2,.,CASTYLRTSGVKETQYF,TGTGCCAGCACCTACCTCCGGACTAGCGGGGTTAAAGAGACCCAGTACTTC
TRBJ1-1,TRBV6-5,.,once,CASSVRSFNTEAFF,TGTGCCAGCAGTGTTCGCAGTTTTAACACTGAAGCTTTCTTT
TRBJ2-7,TRBV10-3,.,.,CAISSGAYEQYF,TGTGCCATCAGCTCGGGGGCCTACGAGCAGTACTTC
TRBJ2-2,TRBV28,.,.,CASRTVTNTGELFF,TGTGCCAGCAGGACAGTAACGAACACCGGGGAGCTGTTTTTT
TRBJ2-3,TRBV9,.,.,CASSPRGGGAGTDTQYF,TGTGCCAGCAGCCCTCGGGGCGGGGGCGCGGGAACAGATACGCAGTATTTT
TRBJ1-1,TRBV5-1,TRBD1,.,CASSLPTGSTEAFF,TGCGCCAGCAGCTTGCCGACAGGGAGCACTGAAGCTTTCTTT
TRBJ2-7,TRBV19,.,.,CASSPLGGSYEQYF,TGTGCCAGTAGTCCTTTAGGCGGCTCCTACGAGCAGTACTTC
TRBJ1-3,TRBV5-1,.,.,CASSTRPGTSGNTIYF,TGCGCCAGCAGCACCCGACCCGGGACATCTGGAAACACCATATATTTT
TRBJ2-7,TRBV5-1,TRBD2,.,CASSNIAGGTYEQYF,TGCGCCAGCTCGAACATAGCGGGGGGGACCTACGAGCAGTACTTC
TRBJ2-1,TRBV27,.,.,CASSSSYYNEQFF,TGTGCCAGCAGTTCTTCCTACTACAATGAGCAGTTCTTC
TRBJ1-1,TRBV5-1,.,.,CASSWTANTEAFF,TGCGCCAGCAGCTGGACGGCTAACACTGAAGCTTTCTTT
TRBJ2-4,TRBV25-1,.,.,CASSELGSPDGAKNIQYF,TGTGCCAGCAGTGAATTAGGATCCCCCGACGGGGCCAAAAACATTCAGTACTTC
TRBJ1-1,TRBV19,TRBD1,.,CASNSGQGNTEAFF,TGTGCCAGTAACTCGGGACAGGGGAACACTGAAGCTTTCTTT
TRBJ2-7,TRBV7-2,.,.,CASSLDNYEQYF,TGTGCCAGCAGCTTAGATAACTACGAGCAGTACTTC
TRBJ1-1,TRBV7-9,.,.,CASSFGRMNTEAFF,TGTGCCAGCAGCTTTGGACGGATGAACACTGAAGCTTTCTTT
TRBJ1-1,TRBV7-2,TRBD1,few,CASSPRQGGNTEAFF,TGTGCCAGCAGCCCCCGACAGGGTGGGAACACTGAAGCTTTCTTT
TRBJ2-3,TRBV9,.,once,CASSRLGLTKTDTQYF,TGTGCCAGCAGCCGACTCGGCCTGACCAAGACAGATACGCAGTATTTT
TRBJ2-7,TRBV2,.,few,CASTGGTSYEQYF,TGTGCCAGCACCGGGGGGACATCCTACGAGCAGTACTTC
TRBJ1-1,TRBV7-3,.,.,CASSPDSLVRNTEAFF,TGTGCCAGCAGTCCCGACTCCCTCGTCAGGAACACTGAAGCTTTCTTT
TRBJ1-4,TRBV4-3,.,few,CASSQGQGDEKLFF,TGCGCCAGCAGCCAAGGGCAGGGAGATGAAAAACTGTTTTTT
TRBJ1-6,TRBV6-5,.,.,CASSYSGPNSPLHF,TGTGCCAGCAGTTACTCGGGACCTAATTCACCCCTCCACTTT
TRBJ2-1,TRBV7-9,.,.,CASGQGYNEQFF,TGTGCCAGCGGCCAGGGTTACAATGAGCAGTTCTTC
TRBJ2-2,TRBV5-4,.,.,CASSLQFSGELFF,TGTGCCAGCAGCTTACAATTTTCCGGGGAGCTGTTTTTT
TRBJ1-2,TRBV5-8,.,.,CASSLNVGSNYGYTF,TGTGCCAGCAGCTTGAATGTCGGTTCTAACTATGGCTACACCTTC
TRBJ2-5,TRBV4-2,TRBD1,few,CASSHGQGDVYQETQYF,TGTGCCAGCAGCCACGGACAGGGGGACGTGTACCAAGAGACCCAGTACTTC
TRBJ1-2,TRBV6-6,.,.,CASKGQEGYTF,TGTGCCAGCAAGGGGCAGGAAGGCTACACCTTC
TRBJ2-1,TRBV30,.,.,CAWKGEGFEQFF,TGTGCCTGGAAGGGGGAGGGCTTTGAGCAGTTCTTC
TRBJ1-2,TRBV6-6,.,.,CASSYGGAMGDGYTF,TGTGCCAGCAGTTACGGGGGGGCAATGGGGGATGGCTACACCTTC
TRBJ2-7,TRBV6-5,TRBD1,.,CASSYTGQGTYEQYF,TGTGCCAGCAGTTATACGGGACAGGGGACCTACGAGCAGTACTTC
TRBJ1-5,TRBV10-2,TRBD1,.,CATSLQGSYQPQHF,TGCGCCACCTCTCTACAGGGGAGTTATCAGCCCCAGCATTTT
TRBJ2-1,TRBV15,.,.,CATTPGAGRNEQFF,TGTGCCACCACCCCTGGGGCAGGGCGCAATGAGCAGTTCTTC